Listed below are T cell receptor beta chains from one sample, sequenced in a study of blood T cell repertoires in COVID-19. Clones were sequenced by immunoSEQ multiplex PCR, and TCRdb holds only the in-frame ones, with some missing. This sample has approximately 220,000 clones, with around four fifths found just once. The specimen sequenced was PBMCs or T cells enriched from blood (not recorded which). The receptors were sampled from a woman aged 40 to 50 who had been exposed to COVID-19. Each CDR3 is given with its conserved first and last residue. Fields, in order: CDR3 DNA, CDR3 protein, clone size, J gene, D gene, V gene. D genes are given only for firm matches. A clone size is listed for some rows: how often the clone was seen (once, few, many), or a class if it is expanded.

cdr3_nt: TGTGCCAGCAGCCAAGGGACTATCACAGATACGCAGTATTTT
cdr3_aa: CASSQGTITDTQYF
clone_size: -
j_call: TRBJ2-3
d_call: -
v_call: TRBV3-1/TRBV3-2

cdr3_nt: TGTGCCAGCAGCCCCCCTTCGGGTCGGCACAAAAATTCACCCCTCCACTTT
cdr3_aa: CASSPPSGRHKNSPLHF
clone_size: -
j_call: TRBJ1-6
d_call: -
v_call: TRBV3-1/TRBV3-2

cdr3_nt: TGTGCCAGCGCCCTCGGACAGGGGACTTCACCCCTCCACTTT
cdr3_aa: CASALGQGTSPLHF
clone_size: -
j_call: TRBJ1-6
d_call: TRBD1
v_call: TRBV6-5

cdr3_nt: TGTGCCAGCAGCCCACAGACAGGGCTTGGCTACACCTTC
cdr3_aa: CASSPQTGLGYTF
clone_size: many
j_call: TRBJ1-2
d_call: TRBD1
v_call: TRBV7-3

cdr3_nt: TGTGCCAGCAGCTCCCCGGGACAGGCCTACAATGAGCAGTTCTTC
cdr3_aa: CASSSPGQAYNEQFF
clone_size: -
j_call: TRBJ2-1
d_call: TRBD1
v_call: TRBV7-9

cdr3_nt: TGTGCCAGCAGCGTAGAAGCGGGGCGGTACCAAGAGACCCAGTACTTC
cdr3_aa: CASSVEAGRYQETQYF
clone_size: -
j_call: TRBJ2-5
d_call: TRBD2
v_call: TRBV9

cdr3_nt: TGTGCCAGCATAGTAGCGGGGTACTACGAGCAGTACTTC
cdr3_aa: CASIVAGYYEQYF
clone_size: -
j_call: TRBJ2-7
d_call: TRBD2
v_call: TRBV2

cdr3_nt: TGTGCCAGCAGCCCGTGGACAGGCACCGGGGAGCTGTTTTTT
cdr3_aa: CASSPWTGTGELFF
clone_size: -
j_call: TRBJ2-2
d_call: TRBD1
v_call: TRBV11-3

cdr3_nt: TGTGCCAGTAGTGGAGACAGGGTGGGCAATCAGCCCCAGCATTTT
cdr3_aa: CASSGDRVGNQPQHF
clone_size: -
j_call: TRBJ1-5
d_call: TRBD1
v_call: TRBV19

cdr3_nt: TGTGCCAGCAGCTTGGCTAGACAGGCACAAGAGACCCAGTACTTC
cdr3_aa: CASSLARQAQETQYF
clone_size: -
j_call: TRBJ2-5
d_call: -
v_call: TRBV5-4

cdr3_nt: TGTGCCAGCAGTACGGACAGGCACGGCTACACCTTC
cdr3_aa: CASSTDRHGYTF
clone_size: few
j_call: TRBJ1-2
d_call: TRBD1
v_call: TRBV12-3/TRBV12-4

cdr3_nt: TGTGCCAGCAGTGAATTCACTAGGGCAGGTAATGAGCAGTTCTTC
cdr3_aa: CASSEFTRAGNEQFF
clone_size: -
j_call: TRBJ2-1
d_call: -
v_call: TRBV25-1

cdr3_nt: TGTGCCAGCAGCTTGTACGCGGTGCCGGGCTATGGCTACACCTTC
cdr3_aa: CASSLYAVPGYGYTF
clone_size: -
j_call: TRBJ1-2
d_call: -
v_call: TRBV5-5

cdr3_nt: TGTGCCAGCAGCCAGGGACAGGGCACTGAAGCTTTCTTT
cdr3_aa: CASSQGQGTEAFF
clone_size: -
j_call: TRBJ1-1
d_call: TRBD1
v_call: TRBV7-2

cdr3_nt: TGTGCCAGCAGTCGATCGGGGGTTTCCTACGAGCAGTACTTC
cdr3_aa: CASSRSGVSYEQYF
clone_size: many
j_call: TRBJ2-7
d_call: -
v_call: TRBV25-1

cdr3_nt: TGCAGCGTTGTTTCTAACGAGCAGTACTTC
cdr3_aa: CSVVSNEQYF
clone_size: -
j_call: TRBJ2-7
d_call: -
v_call: TRBV29-1

cdr3_nt: TGTGCCAGCAGCCAAGATGCTAGCGGGGGGGAGACCCAGTACTTC
cdr3_aa: CASSQDASGGETQYF
clone_size: -
j_call: TRBJ2-5
d_call: TRBD2
v_call: TRBV3-1/TRBV3-2

cdr3_nt: TGTGCCAGCTCACCTCAGACAGGGAGCACTGAAGCTTTCTTT
cdr3_aa: CASSPQTGSTEAFF
clone_size: -
j_call: TRBJ1-1
d_call: TRBD1
v_call: TRBV18

cdr3_nt: TGTGCCAGTTGGGGAGTAGGTCAGCCCCAGCATTTT
cdr3_aa: CASWGVGQPQHF
clone_size: -
j_call: TRBJ1-5
d_call: -
v_call: TRBV19

cdr3_nt: TGTGCCAGCAGTTCTTGGACAGGGATCCCCCACGAGCAGTACTTC
cdr3_aa: CASSSWTGIPHEQYF
clone_size: -
j_call: TRBJ2-7
d_call: TRBD1
v_call: TRBV6-5

cdr3_nt: TGTGCCAGCAGCCTTGCCGGGTCAGCTGGCTACACCTTC
cdr3_aa: CASSLAGSAGYTF
clone_size: few
j_call: TRBJ1-2
d_call: -
v_call: TRBV5-4

cdr3_nt: TGTGCCAGCAGCTTAGGGTGGGCGAGCTCCTACAATGAGCAGTTCTTC
cdr3_aa: CASSLGWASSYNEQFF
clone_size: once
j_call: TRBJ2-1
d_call: -
v_call: TRBV7-8

cdr3_nt: TGTGCCAGCAGTTTTGACAGGGTTAATCAGCCCCAGCATTTT
cdr3_aa: CASSFDRVNQPQHF
clone_size: few
j_call: TRBJ1-5
d_call: TRBD1
v_call: TRBV27

cdr3_nt: TGTGCCAGCAGCGCTAGCCAGGGGCCCTATGGCTACACCTTC
cdr3_aa: CASSASQGPYGYTF
clone_size: -
j_call: TRBJ1-2
d_call: -
v_call: TRBV9

cdr3_nt: TGTGCCAGCAGCTTCGACAGGGACTATGGCTACACCTTC
cdr3_aa: CASSFDRDYGYTF
clone_size: -
j_call: TRBJ1-2
d_call: TRBD1
v_call: TRBV6-5

cdr3_nt: TGCGCCAGCGGGGACCCGGGACTAGCCTCCTACGAGCAGTACTTC
cdr3_aa: CASGDPGLASYEQYF
clone_size: -
j_call: TRBJ2-7
d_call: TRBD2
v_call: TRBV10-2

cdr3_nt: TGTGCCAGCAGTCAAACAGGGTACGAGCAGTACTTC
cdr3_aa: CASSQTGYEQYF
clone_size: -
j_call: TRBJ2-7
d_call: -
v_call: TRBV3-1/TRBV3-2

cdr3_nt: TGCGCCAGCAGCTTGTCGATGGGACAGGGATCTTCACCCCTCCACTTT
cdr3_aa: CASSLSMGQGSSPLHF
clone_size: -
j_call: TRBJ1-6
d_call: TRBD1
v_call: TRBV5-1

cdr3_nt: TGTGCCAGCATAGCAGGGGGTACTTATCGGGCTTTCTTT
cdr3_aa: CASIAGGTYRAFF
clone_size: -
j_call: TRBJ1-1
d_call: TRBD1
v_call: TRBV6-5

cdr3_nt: TGTGCCAGCAGCCTGGACAGCTCTGGAAACACCATATATTTT
cdr3_aa: CASSLDSSGNTIYF
clone_size: -
j_call: TRBJ1-3
d_call: -
v_call: TRBV2

cdr3_nt: TGTGCCAGCAGCCTAACCTACGAGCAGTACTTC
cdr3_aa: CASSLTYEQYF
clone_size: -
j_call: TRBJ2-7
d_call: -
v_call: TRBV5-6

cdr3_nt: TGTGCCAGCAGTTCGGGACAGGAGTATGGCTACACCTTC
cdr3_aa: CASSSGQEYGYTF
clone_size: -
j_call: TRBJ1-2
d_call: TRBD1
v_call: TRBV28

cdr3_nt: TGTGCCAGCTCACCTACTAGCGGGGGCGGCAATGAGCAGTTCTTC
cdr3_aa: CASSPTSGGGNEQFF
clone_size: -
j_call: TRBJ2-1
d_call: TRBD2
v_call: TRBV18

cdr3_nt: TGCGCCAGCAGCCAAGAGGACAGAAGGAACTATGGCTACACCTTC
cdr3_aa: CASSQEDRRNYGYTF
clone_size: -
j_call: TRBJ1-2
d_call: -
v_call: TRBV4-1

cdr3_nt: TGTGCCAGCAGCCACGGACAGGGGAGCACAGATACGCAGTATTTT
cdr3_aa: CASSHGQGSTDTQYF
clone_size: -
j_call: TRBJ2-3
d_call: TRBD1
v_call: TRBV3-1/TRBV3-2

cdr3_nt: TGTGCCAGCAGCCCCTTGAGTATCGAGCAGTACTTC
cdr3_aa: CASSPLSIEQYF
clone_size: -
j_call: TRBJ2-7
d_call: -
v_call: TRBV5-5

cdr3_nt: TGCGCCAGCAGCCAAGGACAGGGGGCGAACTATGGCTACACCTTC
cdr3_aa: CASSQGQGANYGYTF
clone_size: -
j_call: TRBJ1-2
d_call: TRBD1
v_call: TRBV5-1

cdr3_nt: TGCGCCAGCAGCTCCTGGACTAGCGGGGGCCTCACAGATACGCAGTATTTT
cdr3_aa: CASSSWTSGGLTDTQYF
clone_size: -
j_call: TRBJ2-3
d_call: TRBD2
v_call: TRBV5-1

cdr3_nt: TGTGCCAGCAGTTACCTTACAGGTTATAGCAATCAGCCCCAGCATTTT
cdr3_aa: CASSYLTGYSNQPQHF
clone_size: -
j_call: TRBJ1-5
d_call: -
v_call: TRBV6-6

cdr3_nt: TGCAGCGTTGAGGGGACATTGAATGGCTACACCTTC
cdr3_aa: CSVEGTLNGYTF
clone_size: -
j_call: TRBJ1-2
d_call: -
v_call: TRBV29-1

cdr3_nt: TGTGCCAGCAGTTTATCAGGGAGGTCACCCCTCCACTTT
cdr3_aa: CASSLSGRSPLHF
clone_size: -
j_call: TRBJ1-6
d_call: -
v_call: TRBV12-3/TRBV12-4

cdr3_nt: TGTGCCAGCAGCTTAGTTGCGGCTCTGGAGACCCAGTACTTC
cdr3_aa: CASSLVAALETQYF
clone_size: -
j_call: TRBJ2-5
d_call: -
v_call: TRBV7-9

cdr3_nt: TGTGCCAGCAGTGACTCGGCGGGTGATAATTCACCCCTCCACTTT
cdr3_aa: CASSDSAGDNSPLHF
clone_size: -
j_call: TRBJ1-6
d_call: -
v_call: TRBV6-4

cdr3_nt: TGTGCCACAATCGGGACAGGCTCTGGAAACACCATATATTTT
cdr3_aa: CATIGTGSGNTIYF
clone_size: -
j_call: TRBJ1-3
d_call: TRBD1
v_call: TRBV6-5

cdr3_nt: TGTGCCAGTAGTATCGACGGAGATAATTCACCCCTCCACTTT
cdr3_aa: CASSIDGDNSPLHF
clone_size: few
j_call: TRBJ1-6
d_call: -
v_call: TRBV19

cdr3_nt: TGCGCCAGCAGCGCCGGACAGCCTAGCTCCTACGAGCAGTACTTC
cdr3_aa: CASSAGQPSSYEQYF
clone_size: -
j_call: TRBJ2-7
d_call: -
v_call: TRBV5-1

cdr3_nt: TGTGCCAGCTCGCCAGGGGGGGGCTCCTACAATGAGCAGTTCTTC
cdr3_aa: CASSPGGGSYNEQFF
clone_size: -
j_call: TRBJ2-1
d_call: -
v_call: TRBV18

cdr3_nt: TGTGCCAGCTCACCAATCTTAGGGACAGATGGCTACACCTTC
cdr3_aa: CASSPILGTDGYTF
clone_size: once
j_call: TRBJ1-2
d_call: TRBD1
v_call: TRBV18

cdr3_nt: TGCGCCAGCAGCCCAATACAGGGGGTGAGGACTGAAGCTTTCTTT
cdr3_aa: CASSPIQGVRTEAFF
clone_size: -
j_call: TRBJ1-1
d_call: TRBD1
v_call: TRBV5-1

cdr3_nt: TGTGCCAGCAGCCTGGAGAGGGGGCGTAAGTGGGCCTTC
cdr3_aa: CASSLERGRKWAF
clone_size: -
j_call: TRBJ1-2
d_call: TRBD1
v_call: TRBV14

cdr3_nt: TGTGCCAGCAGTGAATCTTCGGGACAGGCCCGTTTTGGGTTATACGAGCAGTACTTC
cdr3_aa: CASSESSGQARFGLYEQYF
clone_size: -
j_call: TRBJ2-7
d_call: TRBD1
v_call: TRBV2

cdr3_nt: TGTGCCAGCAGCTTGGTGGGGGGAAGAGAGACCCAGTACTTC
cdr3_aa: CASSLVGGRETQYF
clone_size: -
j_call: TRBJ2-5
d_call: -
v_call: TRBV5-5

cdr3_nt: TGTGCCAGCTCACCACCGTCCCCTACTTCCTATGGAAACACCATATATTTT
cdr3_aa: CASSPPSPTSYGNTIYF
clone_size: -
j_call: TRBJ1-3
d_call: -
v_call: TRBV18